The clone carrying this T cell receptor beta chain was counted between two and nine times. CDR1 is SGHAT and CDR2 is FQNNGV in the germline V gene. This CDR3 comprises 18 residues. V lost 5 bases, J lost 2 bases, and 22 bases lay in between. These data belong to a study of identical twins. In TCRdb, the 5' RACE reads were re-called with MiXCR into one record per CDR3 protein. Among hundreds of thousands of distinct CDR3 sequences, 15% to 20% were seen once, and the ten largest hold over 10%. The same data also contributed to another study, on T cells expressing NK-cell markers. That investigation notes: Among the eight sequenced donors, seven tested HCMV-seropositive and one tested seronegative. Whether expanded NKG2C+ T cell clones recognized HCMV stayed uncertain.

The sequenced material came from PBMCs. The clonotype was recovered from a woman under 30 in good health. The gene calls are TRBV11-2 and TRBJ1-5; no firm D call. The CDR3 here is CASSLPPDGFRGNQPQHF. The DNA of the CDR3 is TGTGCCAGCAGCCTCCCACCTGACGGTTTCCGTGGCAATCAGCCCCAGCATTTT.